This T cell receptor beta chain was found in a study of T cells in localized non-small cell lung cancer. Findings and caveats of the study: A raised T cell density in blood coincided with lengthier overall survival. Tumor trailed uninvolved adjacent lung in T cell clonality, which peaked there.

Here immunoSEQ multiplex PCR was the method, and the copy in TCRdb shows in-frame clones only, minus some. Of about 52,000 clones listed, around 90% are singletons. About this clone itself: As yet, its antigen is unknown.

The sequences come from PBMCs, collected before any cancer treatment. The clonotype was recovered from a female donor with stage II lung adenocarcinoma.

The CDR3 DNA sequence: TGCGCCAGCAGCCAAGGGGGGCGGCTAGGGGAGACCCAGTACTTC. This encodes CASSQGGRLGETQYF. This chain uses TRBV4-1 with TRBJ2-5; possibly TRBD1 for D (6 bases). Germline V lookup: CDR1 MGHRA, CDR2 YSYEKL. The CDR3 spans 15 residues. V was shortened by 1 base and J by 5 bases, with 14 bases between the two germline ends.